The clone carrying this T cell receptor beta chain appeared a single time. Its antigen is not identified. From the 5' RACE reads, TCRdb called clonotypes with MiXCR, one entry per CDR3 protein. Of roughly 100,000 distinct CDR3 sequences listed, over 12% are singletons. This entry belongs to a study of T-cell memory formation after mild COVID-19. Findings of the study overall: The study found contracting CD4+ clones mainly in CM and EM and contracting CD8+ clones in EMRA. Later expanders leaned CD4+, whereas day 15 to 85 contracting clones were balanced CD4/CD8. Some clones that responded were present in memory (sampled pre-infection), which suggests cross-reactive memory joined.

Input material: PBMCs or a T cell subset sorted from them (not recorded which). This receptor was obtained from a man between 18 and 29 years old who had mild COVID-19 (a few samples of this study predate the infection). Cell type and time point are not known.

CDR3 in DNA: TGTGCCAGCAGTGAAGGTTCAGATAACAATGAGCAGTTCTTC. Translated: CASSEGSDNNEQFF. The rearrangement uses TRBV25-1 and TRBJ2-1, with unresolved D. Trimming removed 2 bases from V and 5 bases from J, with 10 bases in between. The CDR3 extends over 14 amino acids. The germline V gene encodes CDR1 MGHDK and CDR2 SYGVNS.